The 32 T cell receptor beta chains in this list originate from one sample, sequenced in a study of T-cell memory formation after mild COVID-19. TCRdb re-derived calls from the 5' RACE reads in MiXCR, one entry per CDR3 protein. The sample includes fewer than 300,000 distinct CDR3 sequences, over 15% seen only once; the top ten take 20% to 25%. Sequencing was done on a sample of PBMCs or a T cell subset sorted from them (not recorded which). The receptor set was obtained from a man between 18 and 29 years old who had mild COVID-19 (a few samples of this study predate the infection). Cell type and time point are not known.

Ten or more counts support this clonotype. Written as DNA, the CDR3 is TGTGCCAGCAGCGAACTATCTGGGGCCAACGTCCTGACTTTC. It encodes CASSELSGANVLTF. The chain combines TRBV7-2 with TRBJ2-6, with unresolved D. The CDR3 sequence is 14 residues long. V was pared by 5 bases and J by 1 base, with 6 bases between. The germline V gene encodes CDR1 SGHTA and CDR2 FQGNSA.

This chain uses TRBV29-1 with TRBJ2-7; D is ambiguous. Germline V gene sequence: CDR1 SQVTM, CDR2 ANQGSEA. This CDR3 is built from 13 residues. Between the trimmed V and J ends, which lost 5 bases and 0 bases, there was a span of 11 bases. The CDR3 DNA reads TGCAGCGTTCGACGGATTAGCTCCTACGAGCAGTACTTC. It yields the protein CSVRRISSYEQYF.

This chain links TRBV5-1 with TRBJ1-6; D gene unclear. Germline-derived CDR1 and CDR2 are SGHRS and YFSETQ. The CDR3 has 12 residues. The V gene lost 1 base and the J gene lost 14 bases, with 10 bases spanning the gap. The CDR3 DNA sequence: TGCGCCAGCAGCTTGCCTGGGTCATCCCTCCACTTT. Its translation: CASSLPGSSLHF. Based on the CDR3 plus reference TRBV5-1 and TRBJ1-6, the full variable domain is KAGVTQTPRYLIKTRGQQVTLSCSPISGHRSVSWYQQTPGQGLQFLFEYFSETQRNKGNFPGRFSGRQFSNSRSEMNVSTLELGDSALYLCASSLPGSSLHFGNGTRLTVT.

The rearrangement joins TRBV7-2 to TRBJ2-1; possible D gene TRBD2, 5 bases. Per germline, CDR1 SGHTA and CDR2 FQGNSA. V was cut by 5 bases and J by 11 bases, with 13 bases left in between. This CDR3 has 12 amino acids. The CDR3 loop reads CASSARVVQQFF. In DNA form, the CDR3 reads TGTGCCAGCAGCGCGCGGGTCGTTCAGCAGTTCTTC. Complete variable domain (other parts from reference TRBV7-2 and TRBJ2-1): GAGVSQSPSNKVTEKGKDVELRCDPISGHTALYWYRQSLGQGLEFLIYFQGNSAPDKSGLPSDRFSAERTGGSVSTLTIQRTQQEDSAVYLCASSARVVQQFFGPGTRLTVL.

The rearrangement joins TRBV5-6 to TRBJ2-2; TRBD2 might be the D (6 bases). Germline lookup yields CDR1 SGHDT and CDR2 YYEEEE. V shed 0 bases and J shed 5 bases, with 8 bases lying between them. The CDR3 sequence is 14 residues long. CDR3 region: CASSLVLATGELFF. The CDR3 DNA follows: TGTGCCAGCAGCTTGGTGCTAGCGACCGGGGAGCTGTTTTTT.

This chain links TRBV7-2 with TRBJ1-2; 11 bases map to TRBD1. With V trimmed by 4 bases and J by 4 bases, 2 bases remained unmatched. CDR3 size: 14 residues. In germline, CDR1 is SGHTA, CDR2 FQGNSA. This chain's CDR3 is CASSWDRGSYGYTF. As DNA, the CDR3 is TGTGCCAGCAGCTGGGACAGGGGGTCCTATGGCTACACCTTC. Full variable domain (outside the CDR3, taken from reference TRBV7-2 and TRBJ1-2): GAGVSQSPSNKVTEKGKDVELRCDPISGHTALYWYRQSLGQGLEFLIYFQGNSAPDKSGLPSDRFSAERTGGSVSTLTIQRTQQEDSAVYLCASSWDRGSYGYTFGSGTRLTVV.

This chain connects TRBV19 to TRBJ1-2; no reliable D call. The germline gives CDR1 LNHDA, CDR2 SQIVND (reference sequence). There are 14 residues in the CDR3. V was cut by 5 bases and J by 5 bases, with 15 bases left in between. The CDR3 sequence: CASSRRDTVYGYTF. For the CDR3, the DNA is TGTGCCAGTAGTCGGCGTGACACGGTGTATGGCTACACCTTC.

At least ten counts were recorded for this clonotype. The chain employs TRBV7-2 and TRBJ2-3; 11 bases are shared with TRBD2. After removal of 3 bases from V and 6 bases from J, the junction contained 2 bases not matched to a gene. Germline loops: CDR1 SGHTA, CDR2 FQGNSA. The CDR3 length is 14 residues. The CDR3 sequence is CASSLTSGEDTQYF. The CDR3 DNA sequence: TGTGCCAGCAGCTTGACTAGCGGGGAGGATACGCAGTATTTT.

This clonotype showed up just a few times. This chain joins TRBV7-2 and TRBJ1-6; 10 bases line up with TRBD1. This CDR3 spans 16 amino acids. Per the germline V gene, CDR1 is SGHTA and CDR2 is FQGNSA. The V and J ends lost 3 bases and 9 bases, in that order; junction bases with no gene match: 8. CDR3 in amino acids: CASSFTRTGGGSPLHF. DNA for the CDR3: TGTGCCAGCAGCTTCACCCGGACAGGGGGTGGTTCACCCCTCCACTTT. The whole variable domain, filled in from reference TRBV7-2 and TRBJ1-6, reads GAGVSQSPSNKVTEKGKDVELRCDPISGHTALYWYRQSLGQGLEFLIYFQGNSAPDKSGLPSDRFSAERTGGSVSTLTIQRTQQEDSAVYLCASSFTRTGGGSPLHFGNGTRLTVT.

The rearrangement joins TRBV20-1 to TRBJ2-7, with 9 nucleotides matching TRBD2. This CDR3 region has 14 residues. CDR1 and CDR2 from the germline V gene are DFQATT and SNEGSKA (reference sequence). J gave up 7 bases and V 0 bases, and 7 bases lay outside the gene matches. The CDR3 region is CSARDLAGLPEQYF. CDR3 sequence (DNA): TGCAGTGCTAGAGATCTAGCGGGGCTACCGGAGCAGTACTTC.

The chain has TRBV27 and TRBJ2-1; 9 bases align to TRBD2. Germline CDR1 reads MNHEY; CDR2 reads SMNVEV (reference sequence). This CDR3 comprises 18 residues. Losses at the gene ends were 10 bases for V and 6 bases for J; bases not matched to a gene: 22. CDR3 sequence: CATRRPLVSGGYLNEQFF. DNA of the CDR3: TGTGCCACCCGCCGGCCCCTCGTTAGCGGGGGCTATCTCAATGAGCAGTTCTTC.

This chain links TRBV12-3 or TRBV12-4 with TRBJ2-7, with D maybe TRBD2 (7 bases). The CDR3 sequence is 15 residues long. Deletions cut 6 bases from V and 3 bases from J, with 18 bases between. The CDR3 DNA reads as TGTGCCAGCAGCCACGCCGGGGGGCTTAACTACGAGCAGTACTTC. Protein product: CASSHAGGLNYEQYF.

This clonotype was observed a handful of times. The chain joins TRBV3-1 to TRBJ1-2; 7 positions match TRBD1. Germline V gene lookup returns CDR1 LGHDT and CDR2 YNNKEL (reference sequence). V lost 4 bases and J lost 8; bases outside the gene matches: 7. This CDR3 contains 13 residues. The CDR3 coding sequence is TGTGCCAGCAGCCTTGGGACAGCTTGGGGCTACACCTTC. It translates to CASSLGTAWGYTF.

There are a few counts of this clonotype. The chain recombines TRBV4-1 with TRBJ2-3; possibly TRBD2 for D (6 bases). V was clipped by 2 bases and J by 2 bases, with 11 bases between them. This CDR3 contains 15 residues. Germline V gives CDR1 MGHRA, CDR2 YSYEKL. The CDR3 bases are TGCGCCAGCAGCCAATGGGGGAGGAACACAGATACGCAGTATTTT. This translates into CASSQWGRNTDTQYF.

V is TRBV7-2 and J is TRBJ2-3, with D hard to call. The CDR3 length is 15 residues. Germline CDR1 SGHTA, CDR2 FQGNSA. Trimming cost V 2 bases and J 3 bases, with 12 bases left between them. The CDR3 here is CASSLSGPQTDTQYF. The CDR3 coding sequence is TGTGCCAGCAGCTTATCCGGCCCCCAAACAGATACGCAGTATTTT.

The V call is TRBV28, the J call TRBJ1-1, with no clear D. Trimming removed 2 bases from V and 8 bases from J, with 15 bases in between. CDR1 is MDHEN, CDR2 SYDVKM, per germline. CDR3 length: 14 amino acids. Here the CDR3 DNA reads TGTGCCAGCAGTTTACCCGTGGGAAGAGGCGAAGCTTTCTTT. Translation: CASSLPVGRGEAFF.

The chain links TRBV12-3 or TRBV12-4 to TRBJ2-5; 7 bases match TRBD1. This CDR3 region has 14 residues. V lost 7 bases to trimming and J lost 2 bases; unmatched junction nucleotides: 7. The CDR3 reads CASNQGQFQETQYF. The CDR3 DNA is TGTGCCAGCAATCAGGGACAGTTTCAAGAGACCCAGTACTTC.

This clonotype appeared many times. The J gene is TRBJ1-4, the V gene TRBV5-4; D ambiguous. V shed 1 base and J shed 8 bases, with 6 bases lying between them. The CDR3 spans 12 residues. CDR1 and CDR2 (germline): SGHNT, YYREEE (reference sequence). CDR3 DNA sequence: TGTGCCAGCAGCTTGCGTAACGAAAAACTGTTTTTT. This gives the protein CASSLRNEKLFF.

This clonotype was counted a few times. The V and J genes are TRBV5-5 and TRBJ2-7; 8 bases match TRBD1. The CDR3 spans 14 residues. Trimming at V came to 4 bases and at J to 4 bases, leaving 7 bases not matched to a gene. Germline V CDR1 and CDR2: SGHKS, YYEKEE (reference sequence). CDR3 sequence reads: CASSRWTGFYEQYF. The CDR3 coding sequence is TGTGCCAGCAGCCGATGGACAGGGTTTTACGAGCAGTACTTC.

There are a few counts of this clonotype. J is TRBJ2-3 and V is TRBV28; D possibly corresponds to TRBD1 (6 bases). This CDR3 spans 14 amino acids. V lost 5 bases and J 6 bases, leaving 15 bases between the germline ends. Germline CDR1 reads MDHEN; CDR2 reads SYDVKM. DNA of the CDR3: TGTGCCAGCAGTCTTACAGGGTCCAGGGATACGCAGTATTTT. Its protein is CASSLTGSRDTQYF.

The chain combines TRBV7-8 with TRBJ2-1; unclear D gene. V was shortened by 1 base and J by 3 bases, with 7 bases between the two germline ends. Germline values: CDR1 SGHVS, CDR2 FQNEAQ. This CDR3 has 14 residues. CDR3 in amino acids: CASSLGPFYNEQFF. CDR3 DNA: TGTGCCAGCAGCTTAGGGCCCTTCTACAATGAGCAGTTCTTC.

This clonotype has a handful of counts. This chain joins TRBV5-1 and TRBJ1-1; 7 bases map to TRBD1. V was clipped by 5 bases and J by 1 base; unmatched bases: 8. CDR1 is SGHRS, CDR2 YFSETQ, per germline. The CDR3 is 15 amino acids. Written as DNA, the CDR3 is TGCGCCAGCAGGCTGATATACAGGGGGAACACTGAAGCTTTCTTT. This encodes CASRLIYRGNTEAFF.

This clonotype has only a few counts. V and J are TRBV25-1 and TRBJ2-2; 10 bases fit TRBD1. There are 14 residues in the CDR3. With V trimmed by 5 bases and J by 7 bases, 4 bases remained unmatched. Per the germline V gene, CDR1 is MGHDK and CDR2 is SYGVNS. The CDR3, as DNA: TGTGCCAGCAGTCCCCGGACAGGGGGCGGGGAGCTGTTTTTT. It yields the protein CASSPRTGGGELFF.

The chain uses TRBV18 and TRBJ1-5, with TRBD1 matching over 8 bases. The ends lost 7 bases at V and 5 bases at J; junction bases unmatched: 4. The length of the CDR3 is 13 residues. Germline V gives CDR1 KGHSH, CDR2 LQKENI. The CDR3 DNA reads as TGTGCCAGCTACCCAGGGGGCGATCAGCCCCAGCATTTT. This encodes CASYPGGDQPQHF. The full variable domain, rest sourced from reference TRBV18 and TRBJ1-5, is NAGVMQNPRHLVRRRGQEARLRCSPMKGHSHVYWYRQLPEEGLKFMVYLQKENIIDESGMPKERFSAEFPKEGPSILRIQQVVRGDSAAYFCASYPGGDQPQHFGDGTRLSIL.

The rearrangement uses TRBV18 and TRBJ2-5, with D uncertain. Trimming pared 1 base from V and 5 bases from J, leaving 14 bases between. The CDR3 consists of 15 residues. The V gene's germline CDR1 is KGHSH and CDR2 LQKENI. The CDR3 here is CASSPLPVTGETQYF. The CDR3 bases are TGTGCCAGCTCACCACTACCGGTTACCGGGGAGACCCAGTACTTC.

This chain connects TRBV10-3 to TRBJ2-7; a possible D gene is TRBD2 (5 bases). There are 14 residues in the CDR3. Trimming stripped 10 bases from V and 0 bases from J, with 16 bases between. CDR1 and CDR2 from the germline V gene are ENHRY and SYGVKD. The CDR3 protein is CATLLGGSSYEQYF. CDR3 nucleotides: TGTGCCACCCTACTAGGAGGAAGCTCCTACGAGCAGTACTTC.

This clonotype has a count of ten or more. V gene TRBV7-9 combines with J gene TRBJ2-7, with TRBD2 identical over 9 bases. The V gene's germline CDR1 is SEHNR and CDR2 FQNEAQ (reference sequence). J gave up 0 bases and V 3 bases, and 6 bases lay outside the gene matches. This CDR3 comprises 16 residues. CDR3 DNA: TGTGCCAGCAGCTTCCCTATAGCGGGGGTCTCCTACGAGCAGTACTTC. It is translated as CASSFPIAGVSYEQYF.

This clonotype has only a few counts. The J gene is TRBJ2-7, the V gene TRBV4-3; TRBD1 is a possible D gene (5 bases). Germline assignment: CDR1 LGHNA and CDR2 YSLEER. This CDR3 is 16 amino acids long. The V end was cut by 5 bases, the J end by 5 bases, with 22 bases between. This chain's CDR3 is CASSLDTGPFPNEQYF. Here the CDR3 DNA reads TGCGCCAGCAGCTTGGATACAGGTCCCTTCCCGAACGAGCAGTACTTC.

This clonotype was seen more than once but under ten times. The genes are TRBV6-5 and TRBJ1-6; a possible D gene is TRBD1 (5 bases). The germline V gene encodes CDR1 MNHEY and CDR2 SVGAGI. The CDR3 is 15 amino acids. The V end lost 0 bases, the J end lost 10 bases, and 13 bases lay between the germline ends. CDR3 sequence: CASSYSGGSRSPLHF. CDR3 in DNA: TGTGCCAGCAGTTACTCGGGGGGTAGTCGGTCACCCCTCCACTTT.

The table lists this clonotype with many counts. The J gene is TRBJ2-1, the V gene TRBV4-3; 10 bases align to TRBD2. Trimming removed 3 bases from V and 3 bases from J; junction bases left unmatched: 2. Germline V gene lookup returns CDR1 LGHNA and CDR2 YSLEER. The length of the CDR3 is 15 residues. Here the CDR3 DNA reads TGCGCCAGCAGCCAGCCTAGCGGGGGCTACAATGAGCAGTTCTTC. Translating gives CASSQPSGGYNEQFF.

The V call is TRBV5-1, the J call TRBJ1-2; 7 bases agree with TRBD1. CDR3 length equals 15 residues. V lost 4 bases to trimming and J lost 5 bases; unmatched junction nucleotides: 11. Germline V gene data show CDR1 as SGHRS and CDR2 as YFSETQ. In DNA form, the CDR3 reads TGCGCCAGCAGCCTGGACCAGGGGGGCTTATATGGCTACACCTTC. Protein product: CASSLDQGGLYGYTF.

The chain is built from TRBV24-1 and TRBJ2-5; 7 bases agree with TRBD1. In germline, CDR1 is KGHDR, CDR2 SFDVKD. The V segment lost 2 bases and the J segment 7 bases; nucleotides outside the gene matches: 6. This CDR3 spans 14 amino acids. The CDR3 is CATSDSRGPGTQYF. For the CDR3, the DNA is TGTGCCACCAGTGATTCGAGGGGGCCGGGGACCCAGTACTTC.